This is a list of T cell receptor beta chains from one sample in a study of CD4 T cell repertoires in COVID-19. Using immunoSEQ multiplex PCR, the repertoire was profiled, and TCRdb retains in-frame clones only, with some absent. Of approximately 24,000 clones listed, roughly 93% are singletons. The source was circulating follicular helper CD4+ T cells (cTfh) from blood, collected before the COVID-19 pandemic. The receptors stem from a human donor who had COVID-19. Both conserved end residues are trimmed from each CDR3. The order of the fields is V gene, CDR3 protein.

V: TRBV5-8
CDR3: ASSLLGGLNNYGYT

V: TRBV28
CDR3: ASPGTSGLRTGELF

V: TRBV6-5
CDR3: ASWDRGTGELF

V: TRBV6-1
CDR3: AIGTDGVGYT

V: TRBV5-1
CDR3: ASSSRAGQTYNEQF

V: TRBV10-2
CDR3: ASSDRATGSSYEQY

V: TRBV28
CDR3: ASRPTTGSFNSPLH

V: TRBV10-3
CDR3: AISPGTGVDGYT

V: TRBV28
CDR3: ASRKGGEEQPQH

V: TRBV28
CDR3: ASSRQGGTYEQY

V: TRBV27
CDR3: ASSKQGAAYGYT

V: TRBV6-1
CDR3: ASSEAGGGTRDTQY

V: TRBV12-5
CDR3: ASGLEGLDYGYT

V: TRBV5-1
CDR3: ASRGGDFLSDTQY

V: TRBV5-6
CDR3: ASSLLPGGATDTQY

V: TRBV6-5
CDR3: ASSSPPGPQH

V: TRBV5-5
CDR3: ASRQGQGGSYEQY

V: TRBV7-9
CDR3: ASSLGLAGVWF

V: TRBV2
CDR3: ARTKGGSEQY

V: TRBV7-7
CDR3: ASSPQRAARGETQY

V: TRBV30
CDR3: AWRGSSGTGELF

V: TRBV9
CDR3: ASSVGLARTDTQY

V: TRBV5-1
CDR3: ASSLDGQGAGETQY

V: TRBV27
CDR3: ASSLLGGGRNEQF

V: TRBV10-3
CDR3: AIAQGPNQPQH

V: TRBV11-2
CDR3: ASSLDRVRGQINNEQF

V: TRBV27
CDR3: ASSTATGTGGEPQH

V: TRBV10-2
CDR3: ASRDRGEKLF

V: TRBV28
CDR3: ASSLTLGAASSPNEKLF

V: TRBV21-1
CDR3: ASRRATIQGPNTEAF

V: TRBV19
CDR3: ASSVDRGTFLGNTEAF

V: TRBV14
CDR3: ASKRDGYEQY

V: TRBV19
CDR3: ASSGTGYEQY

V: TRBV29-1
CDR3: SVRGNTEAF

V: TRBV6-5
CDR3: ASSDNTGGQETQY

V: TRBV6-6
CDR3: ASSSPDRGGQETQY

V: TRBV7-6
CDR3: ASSSRLAGVETQY

V: TRBV4-1
CDR3: ASSQGYLWTDTQY

V: TRBV5-1
CDR3: ASSLEGSGARRTSTDTQY

V: TRBV5-4
CDR3: ASSLVAGDTEAF

V: TRBV19
CDR3: ASSMSGAPSYEQY

V: TRBV28
CDR3: ASSLLVPPPGEETQY

V: TRBV18
CDR3: ASSPRTGGDGAEAF

V: TRBV7-9
CDR3: ASSLASGTSAWF

V: TRBV7-9
CDR3: ASAAAGEQY